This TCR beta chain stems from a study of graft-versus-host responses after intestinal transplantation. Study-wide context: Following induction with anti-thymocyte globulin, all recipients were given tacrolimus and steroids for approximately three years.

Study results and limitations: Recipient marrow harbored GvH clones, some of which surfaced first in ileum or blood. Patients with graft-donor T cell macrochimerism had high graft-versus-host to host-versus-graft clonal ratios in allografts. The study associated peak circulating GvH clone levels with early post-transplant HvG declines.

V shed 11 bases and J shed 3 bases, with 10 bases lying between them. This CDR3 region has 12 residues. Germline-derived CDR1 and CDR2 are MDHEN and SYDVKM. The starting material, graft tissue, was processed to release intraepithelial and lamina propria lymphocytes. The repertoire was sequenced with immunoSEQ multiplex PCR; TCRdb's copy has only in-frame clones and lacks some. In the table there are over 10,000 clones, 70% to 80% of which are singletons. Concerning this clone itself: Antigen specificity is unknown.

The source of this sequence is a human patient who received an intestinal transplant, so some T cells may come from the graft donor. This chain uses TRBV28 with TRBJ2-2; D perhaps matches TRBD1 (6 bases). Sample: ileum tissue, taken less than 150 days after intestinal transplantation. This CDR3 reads CASKGDTGELFF. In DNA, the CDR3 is TGTGCCTCAAAGGGGGACACCGGGGAGCTGTTTTTT.